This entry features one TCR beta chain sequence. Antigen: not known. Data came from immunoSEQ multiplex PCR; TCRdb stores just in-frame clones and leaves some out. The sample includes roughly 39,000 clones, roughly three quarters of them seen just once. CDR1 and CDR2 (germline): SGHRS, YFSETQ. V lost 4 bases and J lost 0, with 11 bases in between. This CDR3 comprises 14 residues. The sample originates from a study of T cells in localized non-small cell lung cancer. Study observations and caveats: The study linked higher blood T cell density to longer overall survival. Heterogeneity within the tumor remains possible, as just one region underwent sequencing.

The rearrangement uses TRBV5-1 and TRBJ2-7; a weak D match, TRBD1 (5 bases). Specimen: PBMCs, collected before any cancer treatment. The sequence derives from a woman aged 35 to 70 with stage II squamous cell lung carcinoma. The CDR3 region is CASSETESSYEQYF. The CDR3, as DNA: TGCGCCAGCAGCGAGACAGAGAGCTCCTACGAGCAGTACTTC. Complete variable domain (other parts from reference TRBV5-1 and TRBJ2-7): KAGVTQTPRYLIKTRGQQVTLSCSPISGHRSVSWYQQTPGQGLQFLFEYFSETQRNKGNFPGRFSGRQFSNSRSEMNVSTLELGDSALYLCASSETESSYEQYFGPGTRLTVT.